This T cell receptor (beta chain) appears in the sequencing data of a study of OX40 agonist ivuxolimab in advanced cancers. Study context: Those treated in dose escalation had hepatocellular carcinoma, melanoma, renal cell cancer or head and neck cancer. General study findings and limits: Among patients with partial responses at 0.1-3.0 mg/kg, clonal expansion was among the lowest. CD8+ T cells averaged more expanded clones than CD4+.

The CDR3 totals 14 residues. The germline V gene encodes CDR1 SEHNR and CDR2 FQNEAQ (reference sequence). The ends were cut back, 3 bases at V and 0 bases at J, with 9 bases in the middle. This clone was observed once. Antigen unknown. Only in-frame clones appear in the TCRdb table, and some are missing; sequencing was by immunoSEQ multiplex PCR. This sample has about 62,000 clones, with approximately 90% found just once. Exclusion applied to patients with autoimmune disease history or systemic immunosuppression. The rearrangement joins TRBV7-9 to TRBJ2-7, with no clear D. This sample comprised CD4+ or CD8+ T cells sorted from blood, obtained in a trial of the OX40 agonist ivuxolimab. The receptor was derived from an adult with an advanced solid tumor such as melanoma, head and neck, liver or kidney cancer. As DNA, the CDR3 is TGTGCCAGCAGCTTGGGTCGGAACTCCTACGAGCAGTACTTC. This codes for CASSLGRNSYEQYF. The complete variable domain, with remaining parts taken from reference TRBV7-9 and TRBJ2-7, reads DTGVSQNPRHKITKRGQNVTFRCDPISEHNRLYWYRQTLGQGPEFLTYFQNEAQLEKSRLLSDRFSAERPKGSFSTLEIQRTEQGDSAMYLCASSLGRNSYEQYFGPGTRLTVT.